What follows are 17 T cell receptor beta chains derived from one specimen sequenced in a study of T-cell reconstitution after alpha-beta-depleted transplantation in children. Unique molecular identifiers were incorporated into the prepared TCRbeta library. TCRdb called the PCR reads again in MiXCR, with one record for every CDR3 protein. The sample lists 250,000 or so distinct CDR3 sequences; under 30% were seen once. The sequenced sample was PBMCs, mostly from graft donor cells, obtained 360 days after TCRalphabeta/CD19-depleted stem cell transplant. All receptors derive from a female patient between 2 and 10 years old who had a stem cell transplant for congenital amegakaryocytic thrombocytopenia, so the T cells may come from the graft donor.

In nucleotides, the CDR3 is TGCAGTGCTAGAGATACAGACCAAAACACCGGGGAGCTGTTTTTT. This translates into CSARDTDQNTGELFF. The chain uses TRBV20-1 and TRBJ2-2; D uncertain. Trimming removed 0 bases from V and 2 bases from J, with 10 bases in between. Germline V gene lookup returns CDR1 DFQATT and CDR2 SNEGSKA (reference sequence). The CDR3 has 15 residues.

In this sample, this clonotype turned up a few times. This chain connects TRBV24-1 to TRBJ1-6; D unresolved. Trimming pared 6 bases from V and 5 bases from J, leaving 7 bases between. This CDR3 is built from 13 residues. Germline CDR1 reads KGHDR; CDR2 reads SFDVKD. The CDR3 loop reads CATSRTNNSPLHF. CDR3 coding DNA: TGTGCCACCAGTCGCACGAATAATTCACCCCTCCACTTT.

Only a few counts were recorded for this clonotype. This rearrangement joins TRBV12-3 or TRBV12-4 to TRBJ2-3, with 8 bases fitting TRBD1. The V segment lost 6 bases and the J segment 4 bases; nucleotides outside the gene matches: 6. The CDR3 consists of 14 residues. DNA for the CDR3: TGTGCCAGCAGGAGACAGGGGTATTCAGATACGCAGTATTTT. Translating gives CASRRQGYSDTQYF.

The chain recombines TRBV5-5 with TRBJ1-5; TRBD1 matches 11 bases. CDR1 and CDR2 from the germline V gene are SGHKS and YYEKEE (reference sequence). V dropped 4 bases and J dropped 5; count of bases not matched to a gene: 8. This CDR3 comprises 16 residues. The CDR3 DNA reads as TGTGCCAGCAGCCCCAAGGACAGGGGGCGAGATCAGCCCCAGCATTTT. Translated: CASSPKDRGRDQPQHF.

This chain links TRBV13 with TRBJ1-5; D gene ambiguous. V lost 6 bases and J lost 4, with 16 bases in between. Germline CDR1 reads PRHDT; CDR2 reads FYEKMQ (reference sequence). The CDR3 runs 15 residues. The CDR3 region has the DNA TGTGCCAGCAGAACCCCTCAGGTGATAAATCAGCCCCAGCATTTT. Protein sequence: CASRTPQVINQPQHF.

This sequence joins TRBV24-1 and TRBJ1-1; 7 bases are a match to TRBD1. The V segment lost 4 bases and the J segment 6 bases; nucleotides outside the gene matches: 7. CDR1 is KGHDR, CDR2 SFDVKD, per germline. This CDR3 is 14 amino acids long. CDR3 in amino acids: CATSEADRVAEAFF. CDR3 DNA: TGTGCCACCAGTGAAGCCGACAGGGTGGCTGAAGCTTTCTTT.

This clonotype was counted between two and nine times. This sequence joins TRBV25-1 and TRBJ1-3, with D uncertain. Germline CDR1 MGHDK, CDR2 SYGVNS. V shed 8 bases and J shed 0 bases, with 14 bases lying between them. There are 15 residues in the CDR3. The CDR3 nucleotides are TGTGCCAGCTCTCGAACTCCCGGCTCTGGAAACACCATATATTTT. Translated, it gives CASSRTPGSGNTIYF. Full variable domain (outside the CDR3, taken from reference TRBV25-1 and TRBJ1-3): EADIYQTPRYLVIGTGKKITLECSQTMGHDKMYWYQQDPGMELHLIHYSYGVNSTEKGDLSSESTVSRIRTEHFPLTLESARPSHTSQYLCASSRTPGSGNTIYFGEGSWLTVV.

This clonotype was seen only a few times. CDR3 in DNA: TGCGCCAGCAGCCAAGAAGGGTTGCCGAATCATGGAAACACCATATATTTT. The encoded protein is CASSQEGLPNHGNTIYF. This rearrangement joins TRBV4-3 to TRBJ1-3; no clear D gene. Trimming took off 0 bases at V and 3 bases at J, with 15 bases between the two ends. This CDR3 spans 17 amino acids. Germline V lookup: CDR1 LGHNA, CDR2 YSLEER.

This clonotype was counted a few times. J is TRBJ1-3 and V is TRBV21-1. TRBV21-1 is a known pseudogene. The CDR3 extends over 18 amino acids. The chain's CDR3 is CASSKVRTKVLSGNTIYF. CDR3 in DNA: TGTGCCAGCAGCAAAGTAAGAACGAAGGTACTCTCTGGAAACACCATATATTTT.

This clonotype turned up a few times. The rearrangement links TRBV12-3 or TRBV12-4 to TRBJ1-4; 7 bases align to TRBD1. The trim removed 6 bases at V and 6 bases at J, leaving 7 bases unmatched. The CDR3 runs 14 residues. Written as DNA, the CDR3 is TGTGCCAGCAGCCCGACAGGGTCGGATGAAAAACTGTTTTTT. Translated, it gives CASSPTGSDEKLFF.

This clonotype was observed many times. The chain recombines TRBV29-1 with TRBJ1-1; D not resolved. V lost 3 bases and J 5 bases, leaving 22 bases between the germline ends. This CDR3 has 16 amino acids. Germline loops: CDR1 SQVTM, CDR2 ANQGSEA. CDR3 sequence (DNA): TGCAGCGTTGACCGCCTCTTGACAAACTCGGGGACTGAAGCTTTCTTT. This codes for CSVDRLLTNSGTEAFF.

This chain uses TRBV19 with TRBJ1-5; D gene unclear. Germline CDR1 LNHDA, CDR2 SQIVND (reference sequence). The CDR3 spans 14 residues. Trimming pared 3 bases from V and 3 bases from J, leaving 9 bases between. The CDR3 sequence: CASSMWQLNQPQHF. CDR3 DNA: TGTGCCAGTAGTATGTGGCAGCTCAATCAGCCCCAGCATTTT.

V usage is TRBV7-9 and J usage is TRBJ2-3; D gene unclear. V was clipped by 1 base and J by 1 base, with 9 bases between them. The CDR3 spans 15 residues. Germline CDR1 reads SEHNR; CDR2 reads FQNEAQ (reference sequence). The CDR3 DNA follows: TGTGCCAGCAGCTTAGTCATAGCTGGCACAGATACGCAGTATTTT. This gives the protein CASSLVIAGTDTQYF.

This chain joins TRBV6-1 and TRBJ2-1, with 10 bases matching TRBD2. CDR3 size: 15 residues. V was pared by 5 bases and J by 3 bases, with 4 bases of the junction left unmatched. Germline V CDR1 and CDR2: MNHNS, SASEGT. CDR3 nucleotide sequence: TGTGCCAGCAGTCCCCCTAGCGGGGGCTACAATGAGCAGTTCTTC. This codes for CASSPPSGGYNEQFF.

This clonotype was seen more than once but under ten times. The gene calls are TRBV5-1 and TRBJ2-1, with D possibly matching TRBD2 (6 bases). V lost 1 base to trimming and J lost 9 bases, with 14 bases between them. This CDR3 contains 14 residues. Germline V lookup: CDR1 SGHRS, CDR2 YFSETQ. The CDR3 DNA follows: TGCGCCAGCAGCTTGACAATCGGGAGCAGTGAGCAGTTCTTC. Encoded protein: CASSLTIGSSEQFF.

This clonotype turned up a few times. The CDR3 sequence: CASSLGQLEKLFF. As DNA, the CDR3 is TGTGCCAGCAGTTTAGGACAGCTAGAAAAACTGTTTTTT. The rearrangement uses TRBV12-3 or TRBV12-4 and TRBJ1-4, with a weak D call TRBD1 (5 bases). V dropped 1 base and J dropped 8 bases, with 8 bases sitting between them. The CDR3 totals 13 residues.

This clonotype was observed a few times. The chain combines TRBV12-3 or TRBV12-4 with TRBJ2-5; 7 positions agree with TRBD2. Trimming cost V 5 bases and J 1 base; bases outside gene matches: 1. The CDR3 spans 13 residues. CDR3 DNA: TGTGCCAGCAGTCCTAGCGGCCAAGAGACCCAGTACTTC. Its protein product is CASSPSGQETQYF.